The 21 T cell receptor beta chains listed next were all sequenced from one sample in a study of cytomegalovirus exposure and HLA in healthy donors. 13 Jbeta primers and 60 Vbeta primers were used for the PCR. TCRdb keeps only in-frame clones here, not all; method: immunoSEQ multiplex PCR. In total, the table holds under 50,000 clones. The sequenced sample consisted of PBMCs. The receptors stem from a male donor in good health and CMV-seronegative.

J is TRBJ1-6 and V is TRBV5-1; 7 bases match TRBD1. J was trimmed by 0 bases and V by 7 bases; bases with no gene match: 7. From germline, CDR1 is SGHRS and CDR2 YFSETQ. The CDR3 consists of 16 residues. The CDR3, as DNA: TGCGCCAGCTCAGGACAGGCGAACTCCTATAATTCACCCCTCCACTTT. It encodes CASSGQANSYNSPLHF.

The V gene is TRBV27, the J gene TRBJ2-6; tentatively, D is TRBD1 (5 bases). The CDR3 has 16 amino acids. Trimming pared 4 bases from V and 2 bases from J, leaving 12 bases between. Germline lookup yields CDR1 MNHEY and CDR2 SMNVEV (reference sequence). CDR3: CASSSPRAPGANVLTF. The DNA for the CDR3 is TGTGCCAGCAGTTCCCCCAGGGCCCCTGGGGCCAACGTCCTGACTTTC.

The CDR3 sequence is CASSEEVSRYNTEAFF. The CDR3 region has the DNA TGTGCCAGCAGTGAGGAAGTCTCCAGGTACAACACTGAAGCTTTCTTT. The chain recombines TRBV2 with TRBJ1-1; no clear D gene. The germline V and J ends were trimmed by 3 bases and 2 bases, with 16 bases remaining between them. In germline, CDR1 is SNHLY, CDR2 FYNNEI. The CDR3 runs 16 residues.

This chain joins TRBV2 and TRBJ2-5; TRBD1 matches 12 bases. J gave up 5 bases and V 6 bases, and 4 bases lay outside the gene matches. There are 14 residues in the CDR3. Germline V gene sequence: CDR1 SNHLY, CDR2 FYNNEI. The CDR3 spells CASRGTGGAETQYF. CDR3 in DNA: TGTGCCAGCAGGGGGACAGGGGGCGCGGAGACCCAGTACTTC.

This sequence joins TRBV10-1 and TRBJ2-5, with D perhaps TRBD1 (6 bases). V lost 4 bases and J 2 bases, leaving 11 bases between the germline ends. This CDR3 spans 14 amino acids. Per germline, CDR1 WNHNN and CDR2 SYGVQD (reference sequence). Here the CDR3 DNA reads TGCGCCAGCAGTGGATCAACAGGGCAAGAGACCCAGTACTTC. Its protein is CASSGSTGQETQYF.

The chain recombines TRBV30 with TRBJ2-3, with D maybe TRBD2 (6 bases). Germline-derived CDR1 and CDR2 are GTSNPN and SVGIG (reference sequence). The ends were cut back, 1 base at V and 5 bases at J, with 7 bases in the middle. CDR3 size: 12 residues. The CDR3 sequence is CAWSGGEDTQYF. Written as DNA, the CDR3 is TGTGCCTGGAGTGGGGGGGAAGATACGCAGTATTTT.

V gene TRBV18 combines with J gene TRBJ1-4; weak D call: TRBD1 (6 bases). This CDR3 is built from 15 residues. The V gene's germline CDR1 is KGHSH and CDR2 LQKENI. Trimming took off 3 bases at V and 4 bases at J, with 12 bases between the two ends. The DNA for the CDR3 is TGTGCCAGCTCACCGGGGGCCGGGGATAATGAAAAACTGTTTTTT. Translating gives CASSPGAGDNEKLFF. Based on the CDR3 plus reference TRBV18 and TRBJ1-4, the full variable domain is NAGVMQNPRHLVRRRGQEARLRCSPMKGHSHVYWYRQLPEEGLKFMVYLQKENIIDESGMPKERFSAEFPKEGPSILRIQQVVRGDSAAYFCASSPGAGDNEKLFFGSGTQLSVL.

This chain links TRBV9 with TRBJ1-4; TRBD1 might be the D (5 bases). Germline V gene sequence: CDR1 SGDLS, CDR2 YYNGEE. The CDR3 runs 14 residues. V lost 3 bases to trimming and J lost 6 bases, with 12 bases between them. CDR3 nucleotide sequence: TGTGCCAGCAGCGACGCGACGGGGGATGAAAAACTGTTTTTT. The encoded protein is CASSDATGDEKLFF.

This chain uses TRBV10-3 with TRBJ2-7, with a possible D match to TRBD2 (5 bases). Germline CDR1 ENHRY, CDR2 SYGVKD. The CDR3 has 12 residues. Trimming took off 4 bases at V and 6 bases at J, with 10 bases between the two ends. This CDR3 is CAISGFRGEQYF. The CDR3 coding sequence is TGTGCCATCAGTGGGTTCCGGGGCGAGCAGTACTTC.

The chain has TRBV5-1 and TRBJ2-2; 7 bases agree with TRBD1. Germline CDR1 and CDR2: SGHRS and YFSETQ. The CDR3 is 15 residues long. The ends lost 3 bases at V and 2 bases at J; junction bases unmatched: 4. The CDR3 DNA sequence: TGCGCCAGCAGCTGGGGGACAGTCAACACCGGGGAGCTGTTTTTT. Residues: CASSWGTVNTGELFF.

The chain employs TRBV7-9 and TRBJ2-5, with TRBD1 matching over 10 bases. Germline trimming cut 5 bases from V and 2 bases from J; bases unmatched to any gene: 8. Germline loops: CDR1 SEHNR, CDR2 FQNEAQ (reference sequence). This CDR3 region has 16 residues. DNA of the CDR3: TGTGCCAGCAGCGACGGGGGACAGGGGTTACAAGAGACCCAGTACTTC. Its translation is CASSDGGQGLQETQYF.

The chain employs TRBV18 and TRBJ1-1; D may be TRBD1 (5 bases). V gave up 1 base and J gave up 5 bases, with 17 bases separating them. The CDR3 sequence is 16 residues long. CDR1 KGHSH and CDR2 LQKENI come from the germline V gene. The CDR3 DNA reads TGTGCCAGCTCACCACTTCCGACGGGGGGAGGGACTGAAGCTTTCTTT. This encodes CASSPLPTGGGTEAFF.

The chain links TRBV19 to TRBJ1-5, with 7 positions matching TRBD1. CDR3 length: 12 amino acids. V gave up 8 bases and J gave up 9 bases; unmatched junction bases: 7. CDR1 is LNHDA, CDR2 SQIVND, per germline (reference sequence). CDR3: CASAGQFGPQHF. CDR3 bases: TGTGCCAGTGCGGGACAGTTCGGGCCCCAGCATTTT.

The CDR3 DNA reads as TGTGCCAGCAGCTTGGCGGGGTTTGAAAAACTGTTTTTT. The encoded protein is CASSLAGFEKLFF. V and J are TRBV5-6 and TRBJ1-4; D remains ambiguous. CDR3 length: 13 residues. The V end was cut by 0 bases, the J end by 7 bases, with 7 bases between. Germline V gene data show CDR1 as SGHDT and CDR2 as YYEEEE.

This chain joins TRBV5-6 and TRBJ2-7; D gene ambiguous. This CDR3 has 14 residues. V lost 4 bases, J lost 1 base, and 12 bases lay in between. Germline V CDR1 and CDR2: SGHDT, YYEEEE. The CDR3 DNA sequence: TGTGCCAGCAGCAAACCCGGGTTTTCCTACGAGCAGTACTTC. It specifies CASSKPGFSYEQYF. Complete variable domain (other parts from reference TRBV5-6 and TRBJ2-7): DAGVTQSPTHLIKTRGQQVTLRCSPKSGHDTVSWYQQALGQGPQFIFQYYEEEERQRGNFPDRFSGHQFPNYSSELNVNALLLGDSALYLCASSKPGFSYEQYFGPGTRLTVT.

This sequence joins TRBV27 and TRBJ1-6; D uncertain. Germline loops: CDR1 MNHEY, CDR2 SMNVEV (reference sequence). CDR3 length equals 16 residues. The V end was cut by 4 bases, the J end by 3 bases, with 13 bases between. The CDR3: CASSSFGEGYNSPLHF. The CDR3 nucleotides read TGTGCCAGCAGTTCTTTCGGGGAGGGCTATAATTCACCCCTCCACTTT.

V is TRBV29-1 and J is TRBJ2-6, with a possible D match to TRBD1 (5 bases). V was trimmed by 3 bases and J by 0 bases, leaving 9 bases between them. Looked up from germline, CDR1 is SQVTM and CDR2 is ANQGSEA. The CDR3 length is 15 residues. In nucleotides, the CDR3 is TGCAGCGTTGAGAACAGGATCTCTGGGGCCAACGTCCTGACTTTC. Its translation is CSVENRISGANVLTF. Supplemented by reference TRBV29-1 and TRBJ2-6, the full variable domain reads SAVISQKPSRDICQRGTSLTIQCQVDSQVTMMFWYRQQPGQSLTLIATANQGSEATYESGFVIDKFPISRPNLTFSTLTVSNMSPEDSSIYLCSVENRISGANVLTFGAGSRLTVL.

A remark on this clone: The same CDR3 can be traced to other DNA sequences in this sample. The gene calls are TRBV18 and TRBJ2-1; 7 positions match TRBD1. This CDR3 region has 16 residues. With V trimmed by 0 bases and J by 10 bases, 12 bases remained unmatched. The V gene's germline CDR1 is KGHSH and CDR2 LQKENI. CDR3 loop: CASSPPGTVREVEQFF. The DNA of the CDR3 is TGTGCCAGCTCACCACCCGGGACAGTACGAGAAGTAGAGCAGTTCTTC. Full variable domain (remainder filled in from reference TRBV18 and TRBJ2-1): NAGVMQNPRHLVRRRGQEARLRCSPMKGHSHVYWYRQLPEEGLKFMVYLQKENIIDESGMPKERFSAEFPKEGPSILRIQQVVRGDSAAYFCASSPPGTVREVEQFFGPGTRLTVL.

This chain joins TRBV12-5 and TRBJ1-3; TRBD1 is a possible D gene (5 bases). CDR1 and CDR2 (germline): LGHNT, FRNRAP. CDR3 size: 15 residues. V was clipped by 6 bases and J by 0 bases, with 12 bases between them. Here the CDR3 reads CASGPPGDSGNTIYF. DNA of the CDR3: TGTGCTAGTGGCCCTCCGGGGGACTCTGGAAACACCATATATTTT.

The CDR3 loop reads CASSSGTQPLGDTQYF. The DNA for the CDR3 is TGTGCCAGCAGCTCAGGGACACAACCCTTGGGAGATACGCAGTATTTT. The chain recombines TRBV11-2 with TRBJ2-3; tentatively, D is TRBD1 (6 bases). The CDR3 length is 16 residues. V gave up 4 bases and J gave up 5 bases, with 19 bases separating them. From germline, CDR1 is SGHAT and CDR2 FQNNGV.

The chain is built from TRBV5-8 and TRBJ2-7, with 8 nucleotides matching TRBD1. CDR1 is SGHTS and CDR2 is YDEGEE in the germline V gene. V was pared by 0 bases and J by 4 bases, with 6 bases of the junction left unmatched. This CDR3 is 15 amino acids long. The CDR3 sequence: CASSLEGRGPYEQYF. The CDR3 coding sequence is TGTGCCAGCAGCTTGGAGGGCAGGGGGCCGTACGAGCAGTACTTC. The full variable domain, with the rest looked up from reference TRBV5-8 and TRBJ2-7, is EAGVTQSPTHLIKTRGQQATLRCSPISGHTSVYWYQQALGLGLQFLLWYDEGEERNRGNFPPRFSGRQFPNYSSELNVNALELEDSALYLCASSLEGRGPYEQYFGPGTRLTVT.